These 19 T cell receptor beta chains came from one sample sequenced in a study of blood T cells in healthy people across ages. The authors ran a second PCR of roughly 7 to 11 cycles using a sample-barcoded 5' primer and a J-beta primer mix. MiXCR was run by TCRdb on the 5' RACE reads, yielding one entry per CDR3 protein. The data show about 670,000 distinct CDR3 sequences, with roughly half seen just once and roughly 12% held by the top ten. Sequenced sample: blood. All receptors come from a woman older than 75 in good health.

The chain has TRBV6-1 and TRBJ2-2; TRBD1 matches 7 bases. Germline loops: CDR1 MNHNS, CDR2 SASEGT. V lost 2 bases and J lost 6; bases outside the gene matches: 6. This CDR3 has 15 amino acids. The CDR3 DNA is TGTGCCAGCAGTGAACCCGGACAGGCCCCCGGGGAGCTGTTTTTT. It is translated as CASSEPGQAPGELFF.

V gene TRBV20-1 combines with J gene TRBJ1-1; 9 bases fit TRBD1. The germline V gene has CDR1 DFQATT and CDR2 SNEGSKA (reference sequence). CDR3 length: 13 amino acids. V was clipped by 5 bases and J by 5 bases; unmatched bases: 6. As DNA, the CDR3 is TGCAGTGCTCCGGGACAGGGTGAAACTGAAGCTTTCTTT. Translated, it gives CSAPGQGETEAFF.

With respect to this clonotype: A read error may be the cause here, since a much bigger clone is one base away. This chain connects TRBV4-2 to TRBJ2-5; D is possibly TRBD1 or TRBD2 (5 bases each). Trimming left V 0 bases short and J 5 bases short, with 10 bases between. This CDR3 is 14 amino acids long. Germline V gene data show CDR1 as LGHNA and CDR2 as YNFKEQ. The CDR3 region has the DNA TGTGCCAGCAGCCAAGAGTGGGGGTGGGAGACCCAGTACTTC. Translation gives CASSQEWGWETQYF.

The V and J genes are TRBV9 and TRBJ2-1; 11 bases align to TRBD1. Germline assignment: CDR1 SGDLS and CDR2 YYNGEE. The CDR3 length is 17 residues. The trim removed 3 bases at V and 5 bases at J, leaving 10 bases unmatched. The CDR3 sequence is CASSAPGGTGGHNEQFF. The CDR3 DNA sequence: TGTGCCAGCAGCGCCCCTGGAGGGACAGGGGGTCACAATGAGCAGTTCTTC. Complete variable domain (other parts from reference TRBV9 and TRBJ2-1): DSGVTQTPKHLITATGQRVTLRCSPRSGDLSVYWYQQSLDQGLQFLIQYYNGEERAKGNILERFSAQQFPDLHSELNLSSLELGDSALYFCASSAPGGTGGHNEQFFGPGTRLTVL.

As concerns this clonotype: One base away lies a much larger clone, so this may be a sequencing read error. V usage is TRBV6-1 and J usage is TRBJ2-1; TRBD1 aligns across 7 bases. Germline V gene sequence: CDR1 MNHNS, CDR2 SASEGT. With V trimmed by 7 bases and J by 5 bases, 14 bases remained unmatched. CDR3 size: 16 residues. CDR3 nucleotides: TGTGCCAGCACGGTCAACAGGGACAGAAATCACAATGAGCAGTTCTTC. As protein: CASTVNRDRNHNEQFF.

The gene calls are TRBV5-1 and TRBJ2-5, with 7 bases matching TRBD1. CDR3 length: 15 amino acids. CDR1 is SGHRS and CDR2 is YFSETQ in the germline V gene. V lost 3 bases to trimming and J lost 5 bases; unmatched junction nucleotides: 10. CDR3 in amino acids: CASSYRQGREETQYF. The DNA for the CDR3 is TGCGCCAGCAGCTATAGACAGGGAAGAGAGGAGACCCAGTACTTC.

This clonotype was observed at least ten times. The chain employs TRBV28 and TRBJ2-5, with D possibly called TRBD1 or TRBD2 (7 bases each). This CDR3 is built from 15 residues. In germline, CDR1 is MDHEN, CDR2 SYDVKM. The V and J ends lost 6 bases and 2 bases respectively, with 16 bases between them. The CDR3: CASSRGSGEQETQYF. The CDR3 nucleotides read TGTGCCAGCAGCAGGGGGAGCGGGGAACAAGAGACCCAGTACTTC. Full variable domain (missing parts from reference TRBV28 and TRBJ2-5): DVKVTQSSRYLVKRTGEKVFLECVQDMDHENMFWYRQDPGLGLRLIYFSYDVKMKEKGDIPEGYSVSREKKERFSLILESASTNQTSMYLCASSRGSGEQETQYFGPGTRLLVL.

Here the CDR3 reads CASSYGGAETTDTQYF. CDR3 DNA sequence: TGTGCCAGCAGCTACGGGGGCGCGGAGACCACAGATACGCAGTATTTT. This rearrangement joins TRBV28 to TRBJ2-3; either TRBD1 or TRBD2 may supply D (6 bases each). The V gene lost 6 bases and the J gene lost 2 bases, with 18 bases spanning the gap. From germline, CDR1 is MDHEN and CDR2 SYDVKM. This CDR3 has 16 residues.

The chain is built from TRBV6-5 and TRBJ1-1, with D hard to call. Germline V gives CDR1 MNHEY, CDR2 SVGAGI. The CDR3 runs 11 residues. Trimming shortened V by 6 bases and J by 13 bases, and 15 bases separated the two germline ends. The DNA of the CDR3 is TGTGCCAGCAGCAGTGGGGTGGTAGTTTTCTTT. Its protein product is CASSSGVVVFF.

The CDR3 region has the DNA TGTGCCAGCAGTGACTCGGACGGGGGAAATTCACCCCTCCACTTT. Protein product: CASSDSDGGNSPLHF. The V gene is TRBV6-4, the J gene TRBJ1-6; possible D gene TRBD1, 5 bases. Germline V gene data show CDR1 as MRHNA and CDR2 as SNTAGT. Trimming left V 0 bases short and J 7 bases short, with 10 bases between. The CDR3 has 15 residues.

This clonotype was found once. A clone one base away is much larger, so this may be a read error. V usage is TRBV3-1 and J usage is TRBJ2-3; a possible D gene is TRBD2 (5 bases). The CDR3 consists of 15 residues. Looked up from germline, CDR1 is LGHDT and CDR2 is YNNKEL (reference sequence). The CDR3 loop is CASSQVTGRGDMQYF. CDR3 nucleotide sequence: TGTGCCAGCAGCCAAGTGACGGGAAGAGGAGATATGCAGTATTTT.

The CDR3: CASTWSSGSYNEQFF. The CDR3 coding sequence is TGTGCCAGTACATGGTCTAGCGGATCCTACAATGAGCAGTTCTTC. V gene TRBV19 combines with J gene TRBJ2-1, with 7 bases that match TRBD2. Germline V gives CDR1 LNHDA, CDR2 SQIVND (reference sequence). The CDR3 spans 15 residues. J was trimmed by 1 base and V by 7 bases; bases with no gene match: 7.

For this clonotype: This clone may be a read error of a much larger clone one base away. The CDR3 protein is CASSETLSNRPQHF. The DNA for the CDR3 is TGTGCCAGCAGTGAGACTCTGAGCAATCGGCCCCAGCATTTT. This chain joins TRBV6-1 and TRBJ1-5, with no clear D. Germline lookup yields CDR1 MNHNS and CDR2 SASEGT. This CDR3 has 14 residues.

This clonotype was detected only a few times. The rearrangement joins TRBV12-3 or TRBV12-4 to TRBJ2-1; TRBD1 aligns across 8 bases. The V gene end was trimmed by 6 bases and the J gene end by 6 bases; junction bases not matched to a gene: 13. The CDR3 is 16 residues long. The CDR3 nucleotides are TGTGCCAGCAGCCCCAGGGCCCGACAGGGGCGCAATGAGCAGTTCTTC. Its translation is CASSPRARQGRNEQFF.

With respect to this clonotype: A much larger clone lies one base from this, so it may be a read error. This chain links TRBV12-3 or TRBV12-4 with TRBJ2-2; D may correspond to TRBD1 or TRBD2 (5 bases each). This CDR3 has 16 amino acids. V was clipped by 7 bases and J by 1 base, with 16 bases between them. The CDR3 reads CASKKPGAENTGELFF. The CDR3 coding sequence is TGTGCCAGCAAAAAGCCCGGGGCAGAGAACACCGGGGAGCTGTTTTTT.

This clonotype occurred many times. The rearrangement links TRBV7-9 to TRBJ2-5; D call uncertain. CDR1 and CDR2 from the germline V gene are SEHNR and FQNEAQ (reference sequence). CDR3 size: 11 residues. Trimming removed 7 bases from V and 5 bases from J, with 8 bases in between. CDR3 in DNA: TGTGCCAGCACCATCCGGGAGACCCAGTACTTC. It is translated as CASTIRETQYF.

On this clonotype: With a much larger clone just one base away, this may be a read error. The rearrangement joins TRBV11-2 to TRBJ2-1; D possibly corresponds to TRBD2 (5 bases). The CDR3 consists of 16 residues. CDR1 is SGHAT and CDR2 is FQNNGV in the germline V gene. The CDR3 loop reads CASSSQSGSSYDEQFF. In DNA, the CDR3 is TGTGCCAGCAGCTCCCAGAGCGGAAGCTCCTACGATGAGCAGTTCTTC.

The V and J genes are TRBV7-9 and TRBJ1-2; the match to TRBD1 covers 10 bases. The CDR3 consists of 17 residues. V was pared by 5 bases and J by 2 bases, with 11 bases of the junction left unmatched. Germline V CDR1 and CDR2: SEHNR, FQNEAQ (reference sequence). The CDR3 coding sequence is TGTGCCAGCAGCCTCCCATTCGGACAGGGGGGGAACTATGGCTACACCTTC. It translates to CASSLPFGQGGNYGYTF.

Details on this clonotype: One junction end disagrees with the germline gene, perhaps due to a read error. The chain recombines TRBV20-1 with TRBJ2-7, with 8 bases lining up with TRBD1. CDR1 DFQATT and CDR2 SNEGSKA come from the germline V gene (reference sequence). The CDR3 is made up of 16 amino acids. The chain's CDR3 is CSARGFAGGVSHEQYF. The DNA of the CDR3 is TGCAGTGCTAGAGGGTTCGCAGGGGGCGTCTCCCACGAGCAGTACTTC.